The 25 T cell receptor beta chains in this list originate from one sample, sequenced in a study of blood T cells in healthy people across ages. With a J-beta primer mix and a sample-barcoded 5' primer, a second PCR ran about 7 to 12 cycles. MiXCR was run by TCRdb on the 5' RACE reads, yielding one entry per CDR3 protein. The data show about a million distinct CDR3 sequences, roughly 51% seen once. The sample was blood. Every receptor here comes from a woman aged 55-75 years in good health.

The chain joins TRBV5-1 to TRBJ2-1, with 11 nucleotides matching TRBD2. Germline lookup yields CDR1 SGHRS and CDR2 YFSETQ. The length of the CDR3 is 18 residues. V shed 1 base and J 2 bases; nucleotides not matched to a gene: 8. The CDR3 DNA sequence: TGCGCCAGCAGCTTGATCGCTAGCGGGAGGTCTGCCTACAATGAGCAGTTCTTC. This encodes CASSLIASGRSAYNEQFF. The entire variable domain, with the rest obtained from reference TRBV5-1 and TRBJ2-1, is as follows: KAGVTQTPRYLIKTRGQQVTLSCSPISGHRSVSWYQQTPGQGLQFLFEYFSETQRNKGNFPGRFSGRQFSNSRSEMNVSTLELGDSALYLCASSLIASGRSAYNEQFFGPGTRLTVL.

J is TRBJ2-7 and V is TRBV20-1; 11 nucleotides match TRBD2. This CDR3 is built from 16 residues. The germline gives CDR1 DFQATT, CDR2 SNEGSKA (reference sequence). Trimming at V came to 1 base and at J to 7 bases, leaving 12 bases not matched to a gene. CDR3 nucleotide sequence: TGCAGTGCTAGAGGAGGGCTAGCGGGAGGTTACAATGAGCAGTACTTC. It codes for CSARGGLAGGYNEQYF.

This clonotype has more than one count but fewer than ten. CDR3 amino acids: CASSPRVAETYEQYF. CDR3 in DNA: TGTGCCAGCTCACCTAGGGTAGCGGAGACCTACGAGCAGTACTTC. The chain employs TRBV18 and TRBJ2-7, with D possibly being TRBD2 (6 bases). CDR1 is KGHSH and CDR2 is LQKENI in the germline V gene. The V and J ends lost 3 bases and 2 bases respectively, with 14 bases between them. The CDR3 length is 15 residues.

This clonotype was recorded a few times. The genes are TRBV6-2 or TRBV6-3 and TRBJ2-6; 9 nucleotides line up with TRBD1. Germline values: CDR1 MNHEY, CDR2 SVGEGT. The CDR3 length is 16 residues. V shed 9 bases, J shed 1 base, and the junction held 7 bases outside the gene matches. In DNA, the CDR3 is TGTGCCAGTCTCCGGGACAGGGTTTCTGGGGCCAACGTCCTGACTTTC. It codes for CASLRDRVSGANVLTF.

The CDR3 is CASSEVGGKGGTQYF. The CDR3 DNA reads TGTGCCAGCAGTGAAGTCGGCGGGAAGGGCGGGACCCAGTACTTC. The V gene is TRBV2, the J gene TRBJ2-5, with D tentatively TRBD2 (6 bases). The V and J ends lost 1 base and 7 bases respectively, with 16 bases between them. Looked up from germline, CDR1 is SNHLY and CDR2 is FYNNEI. The CDR3 has 15 residues.

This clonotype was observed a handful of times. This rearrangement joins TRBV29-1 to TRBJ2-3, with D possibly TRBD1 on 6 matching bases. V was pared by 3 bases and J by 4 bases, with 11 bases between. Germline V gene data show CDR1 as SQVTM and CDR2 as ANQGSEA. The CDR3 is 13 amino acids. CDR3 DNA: TGCAGCGTTGAGGGCGACAGGTCAGATACGCAGTATTTT. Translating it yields CSVEGDRSDTQYF.

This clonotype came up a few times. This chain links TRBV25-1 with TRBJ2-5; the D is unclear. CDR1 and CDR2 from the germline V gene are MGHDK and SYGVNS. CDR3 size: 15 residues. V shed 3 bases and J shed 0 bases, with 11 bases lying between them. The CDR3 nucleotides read TGTGCCAGCAGTGATTTAATAGGGTACCAAGAGACCCAGTACTTC. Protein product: CASSDLIGYQETQYF.

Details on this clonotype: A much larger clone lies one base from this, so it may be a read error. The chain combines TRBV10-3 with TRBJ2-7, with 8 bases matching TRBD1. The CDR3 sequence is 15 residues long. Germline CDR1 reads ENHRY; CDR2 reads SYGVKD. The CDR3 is CTISPPAGTGAEQYF. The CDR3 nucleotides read TGTACCATCAGTCCTCCCGCCGGGACAGGAGCCGAGCAGTACTTC.

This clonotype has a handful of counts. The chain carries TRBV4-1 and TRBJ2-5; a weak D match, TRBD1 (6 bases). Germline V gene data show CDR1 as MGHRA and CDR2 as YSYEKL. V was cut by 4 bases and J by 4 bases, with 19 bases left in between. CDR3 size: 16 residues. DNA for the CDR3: TGCGCCAGCAGCCTTGCGAAAACAGGGAACCTAGAGACCCAGTACTTC. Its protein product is CASSLAKTGNLETQYF.

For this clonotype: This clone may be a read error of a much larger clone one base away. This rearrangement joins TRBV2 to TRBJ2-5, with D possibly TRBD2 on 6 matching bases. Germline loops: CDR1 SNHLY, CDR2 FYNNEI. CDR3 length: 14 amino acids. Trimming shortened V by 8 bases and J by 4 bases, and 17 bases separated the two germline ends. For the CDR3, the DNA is TGTGCCAGCCAGAGGGCGGGAATGAGAGAGACCCAGTACTTC. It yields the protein CASQRAGMRETQYF.

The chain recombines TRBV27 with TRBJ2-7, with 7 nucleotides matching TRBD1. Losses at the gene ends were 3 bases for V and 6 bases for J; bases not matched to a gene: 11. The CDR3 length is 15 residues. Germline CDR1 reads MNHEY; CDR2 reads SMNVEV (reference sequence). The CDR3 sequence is CASSLTGWYSGEQYF. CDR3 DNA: TGTGCCAGCAGTTTGACAGGGTGGTACTCGGGCGAGCAGTACTTC.

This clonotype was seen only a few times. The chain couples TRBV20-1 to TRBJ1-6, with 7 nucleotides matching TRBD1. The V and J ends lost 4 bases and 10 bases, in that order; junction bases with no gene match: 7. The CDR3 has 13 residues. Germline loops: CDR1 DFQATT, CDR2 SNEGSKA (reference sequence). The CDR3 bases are TGCAGTGCTAATACAGGGGTAAGGTCACCCCTCCACTTT. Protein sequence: CSANTGVRSPLHF.

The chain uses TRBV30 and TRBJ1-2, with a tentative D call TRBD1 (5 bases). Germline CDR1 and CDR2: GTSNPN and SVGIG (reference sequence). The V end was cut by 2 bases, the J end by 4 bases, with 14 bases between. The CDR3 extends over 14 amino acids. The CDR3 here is CAWSSGPLLYGYTF. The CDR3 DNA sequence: TGTGCCTGGAGTTCGGGGCCCCTCCTCTATGGCTACACCTTC.

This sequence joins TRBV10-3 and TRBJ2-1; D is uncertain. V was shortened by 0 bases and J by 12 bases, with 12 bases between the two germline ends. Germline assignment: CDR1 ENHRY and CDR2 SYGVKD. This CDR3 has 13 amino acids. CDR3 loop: CAISESIAVGQFF. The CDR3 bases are TGTGCCATCAGTGAGTCGATCGCCGTGGGGCAGTTCTTC.

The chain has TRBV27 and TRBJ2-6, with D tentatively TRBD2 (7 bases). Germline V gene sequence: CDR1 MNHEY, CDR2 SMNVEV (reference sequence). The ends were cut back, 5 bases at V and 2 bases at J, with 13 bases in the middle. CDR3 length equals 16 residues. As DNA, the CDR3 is TGTGCCAGCAGTCCCACGGGGGGCCCTGGGGCCAACGTCCTGACTTTC. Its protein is CASSPTGGPGANVLTF.

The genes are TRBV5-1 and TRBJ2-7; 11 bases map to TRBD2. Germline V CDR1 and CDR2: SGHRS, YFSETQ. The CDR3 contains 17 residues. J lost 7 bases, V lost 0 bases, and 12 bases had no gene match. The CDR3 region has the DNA TGCGCCAGCAGCTTGGTTCTAGCGGGAGGTGGTGGTTGGGAGCAGTACTTC. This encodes CASSLVLAGGGGWEQYF.

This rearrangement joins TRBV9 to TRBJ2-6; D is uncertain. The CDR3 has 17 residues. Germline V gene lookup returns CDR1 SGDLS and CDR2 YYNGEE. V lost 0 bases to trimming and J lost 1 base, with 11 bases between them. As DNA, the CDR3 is TGTGCCAGCAGCGTAGCCAGCCAAGAATCTGGGGCCAACGTCCTGACTTTC. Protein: CASSVASQESGANVLTF.

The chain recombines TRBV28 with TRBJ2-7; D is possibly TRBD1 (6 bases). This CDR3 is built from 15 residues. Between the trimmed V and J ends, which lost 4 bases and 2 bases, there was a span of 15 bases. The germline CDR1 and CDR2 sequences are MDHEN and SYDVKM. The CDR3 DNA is TGTGCCAGCAGTTCTGCCGGGACAAGCACCTACGAGCAGTACTTC. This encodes CASSSAGTSTYEQYF.

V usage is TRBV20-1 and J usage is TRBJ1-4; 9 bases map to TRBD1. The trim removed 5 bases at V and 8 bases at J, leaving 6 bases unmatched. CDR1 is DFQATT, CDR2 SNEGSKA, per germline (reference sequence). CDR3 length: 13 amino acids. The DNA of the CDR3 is TGCAGTGCTCGCTACAGGGGGCCAGAAAAACTGTTTTTT. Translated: CSARYRGPEKLFF.

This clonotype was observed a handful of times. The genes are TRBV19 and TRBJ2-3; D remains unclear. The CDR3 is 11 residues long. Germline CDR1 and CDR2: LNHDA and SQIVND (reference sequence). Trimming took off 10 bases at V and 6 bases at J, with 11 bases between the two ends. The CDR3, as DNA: TGTGCCACGAGACCTGGGGATACGCAGTATTTT. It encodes CATRPGDTQYF.

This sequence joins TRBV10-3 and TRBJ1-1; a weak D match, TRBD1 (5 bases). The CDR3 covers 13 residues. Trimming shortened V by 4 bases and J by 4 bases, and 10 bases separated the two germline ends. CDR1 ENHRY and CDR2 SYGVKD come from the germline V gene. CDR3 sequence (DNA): TGTGCCATCAGTGGCGGGGGTTTCACTGAAGCTTTCTTT. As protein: CAISGGGFTEAFF.

Here the CDR3 reads CASQDRGNHNSPLHF. The CDR3 DNA sequence: TGTGCCAGCCAAGACAGGGGCAATCATAATTCACCCCTCCACTTT. The genes are TRBV6-6 and TRBJ1-6, with 8 bases identical to TRBD1. The germline CDR1 and CDR2 sequences are MNHNY and SVGAGI (reference sequence). The junction had 8 bases not matched to a gene; V was cut back by 8 bases and J by 5 bases. The CDR3 sequence is 15 residues long.

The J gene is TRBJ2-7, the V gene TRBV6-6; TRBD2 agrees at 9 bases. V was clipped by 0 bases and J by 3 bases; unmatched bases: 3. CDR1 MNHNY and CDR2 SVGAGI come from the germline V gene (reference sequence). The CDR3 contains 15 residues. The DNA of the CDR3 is TGTGCCAGCAGTTACTCGGCTAGCGGGGACTACGAGCAGTACTTC. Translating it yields CASSYSASGDYEQYF.

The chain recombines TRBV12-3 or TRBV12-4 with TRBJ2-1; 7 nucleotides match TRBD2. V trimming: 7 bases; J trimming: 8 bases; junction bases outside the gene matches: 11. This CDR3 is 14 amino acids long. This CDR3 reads CASKPREVDDEQFF. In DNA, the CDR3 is TGTGCCAGCAAACCACGGGAGGTCGACGATGAGCAGTTCTTC.

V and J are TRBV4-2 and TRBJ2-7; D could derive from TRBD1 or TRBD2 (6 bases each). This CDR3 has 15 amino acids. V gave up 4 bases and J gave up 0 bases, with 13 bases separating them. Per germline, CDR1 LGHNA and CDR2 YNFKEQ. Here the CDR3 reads CASSPGGESSYEQYF. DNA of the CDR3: TGTGCCAGCAGCCCCGGGGGCGAAAGCTCCTACGAGCAGTACTTC.